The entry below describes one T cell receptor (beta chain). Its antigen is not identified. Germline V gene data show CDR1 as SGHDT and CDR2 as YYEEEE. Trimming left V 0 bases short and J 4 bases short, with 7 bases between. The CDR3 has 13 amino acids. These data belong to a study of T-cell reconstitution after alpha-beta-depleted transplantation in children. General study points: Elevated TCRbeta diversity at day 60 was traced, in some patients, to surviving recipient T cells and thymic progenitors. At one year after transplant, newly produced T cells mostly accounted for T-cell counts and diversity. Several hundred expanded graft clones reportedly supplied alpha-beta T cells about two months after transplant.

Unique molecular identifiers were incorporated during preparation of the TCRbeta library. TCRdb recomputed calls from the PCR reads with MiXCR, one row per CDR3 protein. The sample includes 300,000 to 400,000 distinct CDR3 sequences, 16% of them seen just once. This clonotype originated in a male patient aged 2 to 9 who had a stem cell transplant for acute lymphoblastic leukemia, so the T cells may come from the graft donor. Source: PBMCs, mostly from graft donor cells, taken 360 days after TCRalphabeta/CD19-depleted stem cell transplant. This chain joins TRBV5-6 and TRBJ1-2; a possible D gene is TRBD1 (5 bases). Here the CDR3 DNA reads TGTGCCAGCAGCTTGGGCAGGGCCTATGGCTACACCTTC. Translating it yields CASSLGRAYGYTF.